The 29 T cell receptor beta chains in this list originate from one sample, sequenced in a study of blood T cell repertoires in COVID-19. Assay used: immunoSEQ multiplex PCR; TCRdb lists only in-frame clones, some missing. Found here are 150,000 to 200,000 clones, about 86% of them singletons; the top ten hold 7%. Material for sequencing was peripheral blood. These receptors were taken from a man between 50 and 59 years old with active or convalescent COVID-19.

This rearrangement joins TRBV7-9 to TRBJ2-1, with 13 bases fitting TRBD2. Germline V gene lookup returns CDR1 SEHNR and CDR2 FQNEAQ (reference sequence). V lost 3 bases and J lost 8; bases outside the gene matches: 4. The CDR3 spans 15 residues. The CDR3 DNA follows: TGTGCCAGCAGCTTCGGGACTAGCGGGAATCATGAGCAGTTCTTC. As protein: CASSFGTSGNHEQFF. Full variable domain (rest looked up from reference TRBV7-9 and TRBJ2-1): DTGVSQNPRHKITKRGQNVTFRCDPISEHNRLYWYRQTLGQGPEFLTYFQNEAQLEKSRLLSDRFSAERPKGSFSTLEIQRTEQGDSAMYLCASSFGTSGNHEQFFGPGTRLTVL.

The chain employs TRBV11-1 and TRBJ2-3, with 7 bases that match TRBD1. Germline V gene lookup returns CDR1 SGHAT and CDR2 FQDESV (reference sequence). The CDR3 is 16 amino acids. V gave up 3 bases and J gave up 2 bases; unmatched junction bases: 8. CDR3 sequence: CASSFRTGENTDTQYF. DNA of the CDR3: TGTGCCAGCAGCTTTCGAACAGGGGAGAACACAGATACGCAGTATTTT.

This clone has a handful of counts. V usage is TRBV30 and J usage is TRBJ2-7; TRBD1 matches 7 bases. The CDR3 extends over 11 amino acids. CDR1 is GTSNPN, CDR2 SVGIG, per germline (reference sequence). The V and J ends lost 1 base and 13 bases, in that order; junction bases with no gene match: 7. This CDR3 reads CAWSARDSSYF. The CDR3 nucleotides are TGTGCCTGGAGTGCCCGGGACAGTTCTTACTTC.

In the case of this clone: This sample also contains other DNA sequences that code for the same CDR3. The V call is TRBV14, the J call TRBJ1-6, with 11 bases aligning to TRBD1. The CDR3 has 15 amino acids. Trimming took 4 bases from V and 7 from J; bases not matched to a gene: 3. CDR1 and CDR2 (germline): SGHDN, FVKESK. The CDR3 here is CASSLRTGGNSPLHF. The CDR3 DNA sequence: TGTGCCAGCAGCCTACGGACAGGGGGCAATTCACCCCTCCACTTT.

The chain carries TRBV6-5 and TRBJ1-2; TRBD1 aligns across 9 bases. V was clipped by 5 bases and J by 5 bases; unmatched bases: 3. The length of the CDR3 is 13 residues. CDR1 and CDR2 from the germline V gene are MNHEY and SVGAGI. As DNA, the CDR3 is TGTGCCAGCAGTAAACAGGGGGCGTATGGCTACACCTTC. Its translation: CASSKQGAYGYTF.

The chain is built from TRBV18 and TRBJ1-4; TRBD1 might be the D (5 bases). CDR3 size: 15 residues. Trimming removed 2 bases at V and 0 bases at J, with 7 bases between. Germline CDR1 reads KGHSH; CDR2 reads LQKENI. The CDR3 region has the DNA TGTGCCAGCTCACCAACACAGGCAACTAATGAAAAACTGTTTTTT. It is translated as CASSPTQATNEKLFF.

The gene calls are TRBV27 and TRBJ1-2; D unresolved. V was shortened by 5 bases and J by 5 bases, with 15 bases between the two germline ends. The CDR3 sequence is 14 residues long. Germline V gives CDR1 MNHEY, CDR2 SMNVEV (reference sequence). Here the CDR3 reads CASSQEWTIYGYTF. The CDR3 bases are TGTGCCAGCAGTCAAGAGTGGACTATATATGGCTACACCTTC.

The V gene is TRBV30, the J gene TRBJ2-6; D is possibly TRBD2 (5 bases). V dropped 0 bases and J dropped 1 base, with 7 bases sitting between them. CDR1 and CDR2 (germline): GTSNPN, SVGIG (reference sequence). The CDR3 totals 15 residues. The CDR3 region has the DNA TGTGCCTGGAGTGTAAGGAGGTCTGGGGCCAACGTCCTGACTTTC. Translating it yields CAWSVRRSGANVLTF.

This chain joins TRBV6-5 and TRBJ2-1; D uncertain. Per germline, CDR1 MNHEY and CDR2 SVGAGI. The CDR3 has 10 amino acids. The CDR3 sequence: CAISEVGQFF. CDR3 nucleotides: TGTGCAATTAGTGAGGTAGGGCAGTTCTTC.

The chain couples TRBV5-5 to TRBJ1-4; the D is unclear. The CDR3 sequence is 16 residues long. V was trimmed by 2 bases and J by 3 bases, leaving 14 bases between them. The germline V gene has CDR1 SGHKS and CDR2 YYEKEE (reference sequence). CDR3 protein: CASSLGQSAANEKLFF. CDR3 DNA: TGTGCCAGCAGCTTAGGCCAAAGCGCGGCTAATGAAAAACTGTTTTTT.

The J gene is TRBJ1-3, the V gene TRBV6-5; D is uncertain. CDR3 length: 13 amino acids. Germline CDR1 MNHEY, CDR2 SVGAGI. V was clipped by 7 bases and J by 2 bases, with 9 bases between them. This chain's CDR3 is CASTMRAGNTIYF. The CDR3 DNA sequence: TGTGCCAGCACAATGAGGGCTGGAAACACCATATATTTT.

The rearrangement uses TRBV6-2 or TRBV6-3 and TRBJ1-4; 8 bases fit TRBD1. CDR1 is MNHEY, CDR2 SVGEGT, per germline. V lost 2 bases and J lost 7; bases outside the gene matches: 6. This CDR3 is 15 amino acids long. The CDR3 sequence: CASSYVRGRIEKLFF. The CDR3 DNA reads as TGTGCCAGCAGTTACGTCAGGGGGCGCATTGAAAAACTGTTTTTT.

The chain combines TRBV28 with TRBJ1-5; 8 nucleotides line up with TRBD1. This CDR3 region has 13 residues. With V trimmed by 7 bases and J by 4 bases, 3 bases remained unmatched. Germline V gene lookup returns CDR1 MDHEN and CDR2 SYDVKM. The CDR3 sequence: CASNRQGNQPQHF. The CDR3 DNA is TGTGCCAGCAATCGACAGGGGAATCAGCCCCAGCATTTT. Full variable domain (outside the CDR3, taken from reference TRBV28 and TRBJ1-5): DVKVTQSSRYLVKRTGEKVFLECVQDMDHENMFWYRQDPGLGLRLIYFSYDVKMKEKGDIPEGYSVSREKKERFSLILESASTNQTSMYLCASNRQGNQPQHFGDGTRLSIL.

DNA for the CDR3: TGTGCCTGGAGCGCTGACCTAGCGGTCTCATATACGCAGTATTTT. The encoded protein is CAWSADLAVSYTQYF. The V gene is TRBV30, the J gene TRBJ2-3; 7 positions agree with TRBD2. V lost 3 bases, J lost 7 bases, and 13 bases stayed unmatched. CDR3 length: 15 residues. Germline V gives CDR1 GTSNPN, CDR2 SVGIG (reference sequence).

The chain combines TRBV5-1 with TRBJ2-7; 11 nucleotides align to TRBD1. Germline loops: CDR1 SGHRS, CDR2 YFSETQ. Trimming removed 4 bases from V and 3 bases from J; junction bases left unmatched: 9. This CDR3 is built from 16 residues. CDR3 in amino acids: CASSAGTGGSNYEQYF. The DNA of the CDR3 is TGCGCCAGCAGCGCAGGGACAGGGGGTTCTAACTACGAGCAGTACTTC.

V and J are TRBV7-2 and TRBJ1-2, with 8 bases aligning to TRBD1. The germline V gene encodes CDR1 SGHTA and CDR2 FQGNSA. V lost 5 bases, J lost 4 bases, and 9 bases stayed unmatched. This CDR3 comprises 15 residues. CDR3 residues: CASSHGQGGGYGYTF. CDR3 nucleotides: TGTGCCAGCAGCCACGGACAGGGTGGAGGCTATGGCTACACCTTC.

The rearrangement joins TRBV30 to TRBJ1-2; weak D call: TRBD1 (6 bases). The V gene's germline CDR1 is GTSNPN and CDR2 SVGIG (reference sequence). V was pared by 3 bases and J by 4 bases, with 15 bases between. This CDR3 is 14 amino acids long. Here the CDR3 DNA reads TGTGCCTGGAGGCAAGGGGGACGTCCCTATGGCTACACCTTC. Its translation: CAWRQGGRPYGYTF. The entire variable domain, with the rest obtained from reference TRBV30 and TRBJ1-2, is as follows: SQTIHQWPATLVQPVGSPLSLECTVEGTSNPNLYWYRQAAGRGLQLLFYSVGIGQISSEVPQNLSASRPQDRQFILSSKKLLLSDSGFYLCAWRQGGRPYGYTFGSGTRLTVV.

The chain couples TRBV20-1 to TRBJ2-5, with D hard to call. This CDR3 contains 11 residues. Germline V CDR1 and CDR2: DFQATT, SNEGSKA (reference sequence). CDR3 protein: CSALTGETQYF. The CDR3 nucleotides are TGCAGCGCGCTAACGGGAGAGACCCAGTACTTC.

In regard to this clone: A read error may account for a junction end that differs from germline. V and J are TRBV7-7 and TRBJ2-7; D not certain. Per germline, CDR1 SSHAT and CDR2 FNYEAQ (reference sequence). This CDR3 spans 13 amino acids. CDR3 bases: TGTGCTAGCAGCTCAAATGGGCCGCACGAGCAGTACTTC. Its translation is CASSSNGPHEQYF.

This clone has at least ten counts. V is TRBV19 and J is TRBJ1-1; TRBD1 is a possible D gene (6 bases). Trimming took 5 bases from V and 2 from J, leaving 12 bases between them. This CDR3 has 14 residues. CDR1 and CDR2 from the germline V gene are LNHDA and SQIVND (reference sequence). CDR3 DNA sequence: TGTGCCAGTAGTGTAACAGGGTTTAACACTGAAGCTTTCTTT. This gives the protein CASSVTGFNTEAFF.

The V and J genes are TRBV27 and TRBJ1-4; D is unclear. The CDR3 runs 17 residues. In germline, CDR1 is MNHEY, CDR2 SMNVEV (reference sequence). Trimming pared 3 bases from V and 0 bases from J, leaving 14 bases between. CDR3 sequence (DNA): TGTGCCAGCAGTTTGCACCCGCGCCGGGCAACTAATGAAAAACTGTTTTTT. Its protein is CASSLHPRRATNEKLFF.

Of note for this clone: The same CDR3 also results from other DNA sequences found in this sample. The rearrangement uses TRBV9 and TRBJ2-2; TRBD2 agrees at 13 bases. This CDR3 region has 16 residues. The germline CDR1 and CDR2 sequences are SGDLS and YYNGEE. V lost 3 bases and J lost 5; bases outside the gene matches: 4. CDR3 in DNA: TGTGCCAGCAGCGCGGGACTAGCGGGATTTACCGGGGAGCTGTTTTTT. It yields the protein CASSAGLAGFTGELFF.

The chain is built from TRBV9 and TRBJ2-3; 8 nucleotides match TRBD1. CDR1 is SGDLS, CDR2 YYNGEE, per germline. V shed 0 bases, J shed 4 bases, and the junction held 7 bases outside the gene matches. CDR3 length: 16 amino acids. CDR3 sequence reads: CASSVAGRGHADTQYF. In DNA form, the CDR3 reads TGTGCCAGCAGCGTAGCGGGCAGGGGGCATGCAGATACGCAGTATTTT. Variable domain in full (rest from reference TRBV9 and TRBJ2-3): DSGVTQTPKHLITATGQRVTLRCSPRSGDLSVYWYQQSLDQGLQFLIQYYNGEERAKGNILERFSAQQFPDLHSELNLSSLELGDSALYFCASSVAGRGHADTQYFGPGTRLTVL.

The rearrangement links TRBV19 to TRBJ2-1; tentative D call: TRBD2 (7 bases). The CDR3 consists of 16 residues. Trimming cost V 0 bases and J 5 bases, with 14 bases left between them. The germline CDR1 and CDR2 sequences are LNHDA and SQIVND (reference sequence). The CDR3 DNA sequence: TGTGCCAGTAGTATAGATCCGCGGGGGCCGAACAATGAGCAGTTCTTC. It translates to CASSIDPRGPNNEQFF.

The chain links TRBV25-1 to TRBJ1-2; no clear D. Trimming cost V 4 bases and J 7 bases, with 10 bases left between them. CDR3 length: 12 residues. Germline V gene lookup returns CDR1 MGHDK and CDR2 SYGVNS. The DNA of the CDR3 is TGTGCCAGCAGTGGAGGTTCTGGTGGCTACACCTTC. It codes for CASSGGSGGYTF.

The count of this clone is one. This CDR3 reads CASSATSGREYNEQFF. Here the CDR3 DNA reads TGTGCCAGCAGCGCGACTAGCGGGAGGGAATACAATGAGCAGTTCTTC. This sequence joins TRBV7-2 and TRBJ2-1, with 14 nucleotides matching TRBD2. Germline CDR1 is SGHTA and CDR2 is FQGNSA. This CDR3 region has 16 residues. The V and J ends lost 5 bases and 4 bases, in that order; junction bases with no gene match: 4.

The chain uses TRBV5-1 and TRBJ2-1; TRBD2 matches 15 bases. Germline loops: CDR1 SGHRS, CDR2 YFSETQ. J lost 7 bases, V lost 3 bases, and 14 bases had no gene match. The CDR3 covers 19 residues. The CDR3 region is CASSSGLAGGTRLRNEQFF. For the CDR3, the DNA is TGCGCCAGCAGCTCGGGACTAGCGGGGGGCACTCGACTACGGAATGAGCAGTTCTTC. The whole variable domain, filled in from reference TRBV5-1 and TRBJ2-1, reads KAGVTQTPRYLIKTRGQQVTLSCSPISGHRSVSWYQQTPGQGLQFLFEYFSETQRNKGNFPGRFSGRQFSNSRSEMNVSTLELGDSALYLCASSSGLAGGTRLRNEQFFGPGTRLTVL.

The chain is built from TRBV7-2 and TRBJ2-2; 8 bases agree with TRBD2. With V trimmed by 5 bases and J by 0 bases, 5 bases remained unmatched. The CDR3 contains 16 residues. From germline, CDR1 is SGHTA and CDR2 FQGNSA. Written as DNA, the CDR3 is TGTGCCAGCAGCCAGACTAGCGTGGCGAACACCGGGGAGCTGTTTTTT. Amino acids: CASSQTSVANTGELFF.

The V and J genes are TRBV19 and TRBJ2-7, with D possibly TRBD2 on 7 matching bases. The germline gives CDR1 LNHDA, CDR2 SQIVND (reference sequence). Between the trimmed V and J ends, which lost 3 bases and 3 bases, there was a span of 18 bases. The CDR3 covers 16 residues. CDR3 sequence reads: CASSMVASGDIYEQYF. CDR3 coding DNA: TGTGCCAGTAGTATGGTGGCGAGCGGGGACATCTACGAGCAGTACTTC.